The entry below gives a single TCR beta chain sequence along with its context. Its cognate antigen is unknown. Primers for the PCR totalled 60 Vbeta and 13 Jbeta. Clones were read by immunoSEQ multiplex PCR, and TCRdb kept only the in-frame ones, dropping some. Of around 99,000 clones listed, roughly 73% were seen once; the top ten hold less than 9.5%. The sample comes from a study of cytomegalovirus exposure and HLA in healthy donors. V was shortened by 1 base and J by 8 bases, with 14 bases between the two germline ends. Germline CDR1 and CDR2: MNHNS and SASEGT. This CDR3 spans 14 amino acids. Regarding the study as a whole: Prediction of most subjects' HLA-A and HLA-B alleles by TCR beta sequences was reportedly accurate. Earlier analysis found most TCR beta V segments productive about 87% or about 30% of the time.

The chain joins TRBV6-1 to TRBJ1-2; tentatively, D is TRBD1 (5 bases). This clonotype originated in a man aged 45-65 years in good health and CMV-seropositive. The specimen was PBMCs. CDR3 amino acids: CASSEVGQGSGYTF. DNA of the CDR3: TGTGCCAGCAGTGAAGTGGGCCAGGGTAGCGGCTACACCTTC.